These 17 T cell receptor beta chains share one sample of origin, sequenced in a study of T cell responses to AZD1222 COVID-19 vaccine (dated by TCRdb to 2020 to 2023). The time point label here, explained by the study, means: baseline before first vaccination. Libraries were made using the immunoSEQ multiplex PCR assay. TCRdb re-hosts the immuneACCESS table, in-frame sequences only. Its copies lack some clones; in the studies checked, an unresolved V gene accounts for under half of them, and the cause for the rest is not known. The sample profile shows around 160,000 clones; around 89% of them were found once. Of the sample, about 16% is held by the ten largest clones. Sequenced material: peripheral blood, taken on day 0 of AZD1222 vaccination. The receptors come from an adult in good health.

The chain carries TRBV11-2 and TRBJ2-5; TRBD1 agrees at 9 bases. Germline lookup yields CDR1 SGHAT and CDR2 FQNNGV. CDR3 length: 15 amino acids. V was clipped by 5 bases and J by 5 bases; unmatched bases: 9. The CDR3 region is CASSRDRTGAETQYF. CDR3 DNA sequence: TGTGCCAGCAGCCGGGACCGGACAGGGGCGGAGACCCAGTACTTC.

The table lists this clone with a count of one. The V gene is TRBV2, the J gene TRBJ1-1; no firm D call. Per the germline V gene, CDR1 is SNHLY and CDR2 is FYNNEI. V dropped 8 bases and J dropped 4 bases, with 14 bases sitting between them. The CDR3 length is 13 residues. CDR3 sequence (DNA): TGTGCCAGCGTTGAGTCAGAGGTCACTGAAGCTTTCTTT. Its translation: CASVESEVTEAFF.

CDR3 in amino acids: CASSPRQGPYGYTF. CDR3 DNA sequence: TGTGCCAGCAGCCCCCGACAGGGCCCCTATGGCTACACCTTC. The chain is built from TRBV3-1 (or the pseudogene TRBV3-2) and TRBJ1-2, with 7 bases aligning to TRBD1. Germline V CDR1 and CDR2: LGHDT, YNNKEL (reference sequence). The CDR3 totals 14 residues. V dropped 4 bases and J dropped 4; count of bases not matched to a gene: 6.

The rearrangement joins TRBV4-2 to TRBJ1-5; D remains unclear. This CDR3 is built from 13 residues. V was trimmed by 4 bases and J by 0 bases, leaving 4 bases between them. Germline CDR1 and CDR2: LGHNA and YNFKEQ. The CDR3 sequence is CASSLYSNQPQHF. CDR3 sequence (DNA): TGTGCCAGCAGCCTGTATAGCAATCAGCCCCAGCATTTT.

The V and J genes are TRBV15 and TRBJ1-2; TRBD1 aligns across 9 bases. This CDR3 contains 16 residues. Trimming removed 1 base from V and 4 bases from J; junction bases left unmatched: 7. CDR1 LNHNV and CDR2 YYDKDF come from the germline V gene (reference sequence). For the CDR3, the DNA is TGTGCCACCAGCAGAGGGGGGACAGGGAGGGTCTATGGCTACACCTTC. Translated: CATSRGGTGRVYGYTF. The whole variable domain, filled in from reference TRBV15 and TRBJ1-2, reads DAMVIQNPRYQVTQFGKPVTLSCSQTLNHNVMYWYQQKSSQAPKLLFHYYDKDFNNEADTPDNFQSRRPNTSFCFLDIRSPGLGDTAMYLCATSRGGTGRVYGYTFGSGTRLTVV.

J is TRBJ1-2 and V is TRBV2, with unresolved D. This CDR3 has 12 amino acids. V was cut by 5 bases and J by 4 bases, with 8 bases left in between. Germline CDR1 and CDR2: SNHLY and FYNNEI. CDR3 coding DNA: TGTGCCAGCAGTCGGCTGTCCTATGGCTACACCTTC. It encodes CASSRLSYGYTF.

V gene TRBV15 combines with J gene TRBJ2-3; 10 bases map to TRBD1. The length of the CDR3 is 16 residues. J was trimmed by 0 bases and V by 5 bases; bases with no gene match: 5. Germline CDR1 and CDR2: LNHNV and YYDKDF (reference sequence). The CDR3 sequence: CATSETGGWSTDTQYF. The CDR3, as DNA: TGTGCCACCAGCGAGACAGGGGGCTGGAGCACAGATACGCAGTATTTT.

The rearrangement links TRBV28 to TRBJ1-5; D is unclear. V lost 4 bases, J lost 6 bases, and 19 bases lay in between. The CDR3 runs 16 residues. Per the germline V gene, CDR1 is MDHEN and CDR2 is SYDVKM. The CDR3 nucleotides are TGTGCCAGCAGTTCAACAGCCCCGGGAGGACGTCAGCCCCAGCATTTT. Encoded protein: CASSSTAPGGRQPQHF.

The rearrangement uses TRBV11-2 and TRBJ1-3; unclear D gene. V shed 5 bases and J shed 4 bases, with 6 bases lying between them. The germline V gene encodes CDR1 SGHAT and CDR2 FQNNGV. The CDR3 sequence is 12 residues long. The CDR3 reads CASSAEGNTIYF. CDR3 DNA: TGTGCCAGCAGCGCCGAAGGAAACACCATATATTTT.

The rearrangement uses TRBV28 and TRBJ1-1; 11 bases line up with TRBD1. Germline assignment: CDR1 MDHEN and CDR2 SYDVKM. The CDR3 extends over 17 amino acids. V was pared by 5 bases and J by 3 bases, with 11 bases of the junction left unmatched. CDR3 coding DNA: TGTGCCAGCAGTCTAAATCCCGGGACAGGGGGAGACACTGAAGCTTTCTTT. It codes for CASSLNPGTGGDTEAFF.

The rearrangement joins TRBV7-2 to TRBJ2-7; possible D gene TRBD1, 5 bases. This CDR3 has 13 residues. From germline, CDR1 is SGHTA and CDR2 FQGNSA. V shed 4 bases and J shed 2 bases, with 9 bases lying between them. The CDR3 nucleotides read TGTGCCAGCAGCTCCATAGGGGCCTACGAGCAGTACTTC. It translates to CASSSIGAYEQYF.

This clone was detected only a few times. The CDR3 bases are TGTGCCAGCAGGGCAGGGTTTTCACCCCTCCACTTT. Protein product: CASRAGFSPLHF. The J gene is TRBJ1-6, the V gene TRBV28; D is perhaps TRBD1 (5 bases). The CDR3 is 12 amino acids. The germline V gene encodes CDR1 MDHEN and CDR2 SYDVKM. Trimming left V 6 bases short and J 9 bases short, with 9 bases between.

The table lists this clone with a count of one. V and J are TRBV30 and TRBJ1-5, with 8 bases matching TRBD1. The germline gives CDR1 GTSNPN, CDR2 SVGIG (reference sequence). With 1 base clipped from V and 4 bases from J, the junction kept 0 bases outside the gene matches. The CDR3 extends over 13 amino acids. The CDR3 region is CAWSGTGNQPQHF. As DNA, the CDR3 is TGTGCCTGGAGTGGGACAGGGAATCAGCCCCAGCATTTT.

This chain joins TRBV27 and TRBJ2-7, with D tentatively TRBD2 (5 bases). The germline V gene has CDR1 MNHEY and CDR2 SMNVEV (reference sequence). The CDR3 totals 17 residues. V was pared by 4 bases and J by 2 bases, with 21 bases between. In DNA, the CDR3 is TGTGCCAGCAGTTCCAATCAGCGGTCAGCTGCCGCCTACGAGCAGTACTTC. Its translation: CASSSNQRSAAAYEQYF.

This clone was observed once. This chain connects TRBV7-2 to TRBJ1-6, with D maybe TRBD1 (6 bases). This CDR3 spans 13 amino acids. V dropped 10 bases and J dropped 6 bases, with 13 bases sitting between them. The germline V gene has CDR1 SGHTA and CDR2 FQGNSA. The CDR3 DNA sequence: TGTGCCACCTGCAGGGGACCTAATTCACCCCTCCACTTT. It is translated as CATCRGPNSPLHF. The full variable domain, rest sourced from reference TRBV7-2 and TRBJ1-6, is GAGVSQSPSNKVTEKGKDVELRCDPISGHTALYWYRQSLGQGLEFLIYFQGNSAPDKSGLPSDRFSAERTGGSVSTLTIQRTQQEDSAVYLCATCRGPNSPLHFGNGTRLTVT.

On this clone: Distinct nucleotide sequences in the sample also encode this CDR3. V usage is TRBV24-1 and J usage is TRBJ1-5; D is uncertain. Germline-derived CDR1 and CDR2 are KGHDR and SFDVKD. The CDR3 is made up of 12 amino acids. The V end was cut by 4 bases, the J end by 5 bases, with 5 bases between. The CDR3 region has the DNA TGTGCCACCAGTGACAGTTATCAGCCCCAGCATTTT. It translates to CATSDSYQPQHF.

DNA of the CDR3: TGTGCCAGCCGGGCGAGACAGGGGTTCTCCTACGAGCAGTACTTC. This encodes CASRARQGFSYEQYF. V and J are TRBV7-2 and TRBJ2-7; 8 nucleotides align to TRBD1. CDR3 length: 15 amino acids. Germline loops: CDR1 SGHTA, CDR2 FQGNSA. With 8 bases clipped from V and 0 bases from J, the junction kept 9 bases outside the gene matches.